The T cell receptor (beta chain) described here comes from a study of naive and memory T cell subsets. The CDR3 loop spans 11 amino acids. The V and J ends lost 7 bases and 3 bases respectively, with 3 bases between them. The germline V gene has CDR1 SGHAT and CDR2 FQNNGV. Findings and caveats of the study: Naive repertoires, especially CD8, held a few larger clonotypes, possibly memory cells re-expressing CD45RA.

Both TRBC1 and TRBC2 were covered by a beta constant-region primer of two equimolar oligonucleotides. Nested alpha and beta constant-region primers with the SP2 primer drove four PCR rounds on ligated cDNA. The cDNA 3' end received a ligated single-stranded oligonucleotide carrying the SP2 primer and a 12-nucleotide UMI. In TCRdb, the UMI-ligation and nested PCR reads were re-called with MiXCR into one record per CDR3 protein. The sample contains under 150,000 distinct CDR3 sequences, approximately 20% of which appear only once. This clonotype has only a few counts. Its antigen is undetermined. Cells stained for CD3, CD4, CD8, CD45RA and CD27 were sorted into four subsets.

Sequenced sample: naive CD8+ T cells from blood. The receptor's source is a human donor in good health. The chain carries TRBV11-2 and TRBJ2-2; D unclear. CDR3 protein: CASIHTGELFF. In nucleotides, the CDR3 is TGTGCCAGCATTCACACCGGGGAGCTGTTTTTT.